The present T cell receptor beta chain was sequenced within a study of T cell changes during pregnancy in multiple sclerosis. TCRdb's table, derived via immunoSEQ multiplex PCR, lists solely in-frame clones and lacks some. The table has roughly 52,000 clones, under 95% seen once. This clone turned up a few times. The TCR originated in a female donor with multiple sclerosis, enrolled in a pregnancy study. The sample here was CD8+ T cells from peripheral blood mononuclear cells, taken before pregnancy.

As DNA, the CDR3 is TGTGCCAGCAGCCTACAGGGTCAGCCCCAGCATTTT. Translating it yields CASSLQGQPQHF. The chain joins TRBV27 to TRBJ1-5, with D perhaps matching TRBD1 (6 bases). Germline V gives CDR1 MNHEY, CDR2 SMNVEV (reference sequence). The length of the CDR3 is 12 residues. Trimming removed 6 bases from V and 6 bases from J, with 9 bases in between.